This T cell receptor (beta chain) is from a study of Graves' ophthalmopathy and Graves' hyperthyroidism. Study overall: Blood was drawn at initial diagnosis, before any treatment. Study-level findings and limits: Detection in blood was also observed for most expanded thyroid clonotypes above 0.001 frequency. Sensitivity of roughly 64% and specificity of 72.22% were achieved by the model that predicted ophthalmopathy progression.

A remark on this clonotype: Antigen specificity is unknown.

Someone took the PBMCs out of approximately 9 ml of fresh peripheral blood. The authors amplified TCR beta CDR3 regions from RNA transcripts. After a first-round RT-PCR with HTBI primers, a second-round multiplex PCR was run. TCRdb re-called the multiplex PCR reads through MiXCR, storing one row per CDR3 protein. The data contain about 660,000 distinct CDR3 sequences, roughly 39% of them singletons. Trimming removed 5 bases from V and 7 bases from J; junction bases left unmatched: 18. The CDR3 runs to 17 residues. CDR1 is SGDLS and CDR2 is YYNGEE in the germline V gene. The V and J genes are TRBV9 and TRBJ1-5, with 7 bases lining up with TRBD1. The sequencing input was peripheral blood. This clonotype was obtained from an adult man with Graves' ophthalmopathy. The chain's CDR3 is CASSPPDGQGVGQPQHF. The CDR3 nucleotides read TGTGCCAGCAGTCCCCCGGACGGGCAGGGGGTAGGGCAGCCCCAGCATTTT.